The present T cell receptor beta chain was sequenced within a study of OX40 agonist ivuxolimab in advanced cancers. General study findings and limits: The antigen specificity of the peripheral T cells (those that were expanded) was not determined.

TCRdb keeps only in-frame clones here, not all; method: immunoSEQ multiplex PCR. This table has roughly 68,000 clones, around 89% appearing once. This clone was detected a few times. Antigen: not known. The sequence was collected from an adult with an advanced solid tumor such as melanoma, head and neck, liver or kidney cancer. The material sequenced was CD4+ or CD8+ T cells sorted from blood, taken in a trial of the OX40 agonist ivuxolimab.

CDR3 in DNA: TGTGCCAGCAGCTTAGGGAGGGCCGGGACAGATACGCAGTATTTT. Translated, it gives CASSLGRAGTDTQYF. The rearrangement links TRBV7-9 to TRBJ2-3; tentatively, D is TRBD2 (6 bases). This CDR3 region has 15 residues. Germline V gene lookup returns CDR1 SEHNR and CDR2 FQNEAQ (reference sequence). Deletions cut 1 base from V and 3 bases from J, with 11 bases between.